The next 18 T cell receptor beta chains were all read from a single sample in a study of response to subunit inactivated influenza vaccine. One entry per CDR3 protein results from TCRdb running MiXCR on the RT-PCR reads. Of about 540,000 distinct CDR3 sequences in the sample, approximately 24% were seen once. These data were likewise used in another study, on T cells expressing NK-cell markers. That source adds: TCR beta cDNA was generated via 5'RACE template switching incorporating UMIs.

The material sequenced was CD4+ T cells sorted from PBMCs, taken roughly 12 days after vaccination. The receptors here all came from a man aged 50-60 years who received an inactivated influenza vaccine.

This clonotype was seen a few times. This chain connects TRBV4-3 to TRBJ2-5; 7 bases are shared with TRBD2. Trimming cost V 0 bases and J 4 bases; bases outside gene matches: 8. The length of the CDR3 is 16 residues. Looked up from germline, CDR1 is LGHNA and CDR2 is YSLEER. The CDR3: CASSQDQAAGVETQYF. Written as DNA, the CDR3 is TGCGCCAGCAGCCAAGATCAGGCGGCGGGAGTAGAGACCCAGTACTTC.

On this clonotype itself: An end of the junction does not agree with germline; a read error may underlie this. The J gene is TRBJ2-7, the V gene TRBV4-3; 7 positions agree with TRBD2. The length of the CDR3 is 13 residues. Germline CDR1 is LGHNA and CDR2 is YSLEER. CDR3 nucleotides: TGCGCCAGCAGCCAGCTACGGGAGGACGAGCACTACTTC. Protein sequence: CASSQLREDEHYF.

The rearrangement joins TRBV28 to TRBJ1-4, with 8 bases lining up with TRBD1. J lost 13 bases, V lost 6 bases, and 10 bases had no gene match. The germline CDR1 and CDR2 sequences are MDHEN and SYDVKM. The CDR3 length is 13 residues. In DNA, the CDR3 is TGTGCCAGCAGCCGCCCGGGACAGGCAGGACTGTTTTTT. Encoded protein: CASSRPGQAGLFF.

The CDR3 reads CASSLGTGITEAFF. The CDR3 nucleotides read TGTGCCAGCAGCTTAGGAACAGGGATCACTGAAGCTTTCTTT. The chain links TRBV11-2 to TRBJ1-1, with D perhaps matching TRBD1 (6 bases). The germline gives CDR1 SGHAT, CDR2 FQNNGV. V lost 1 base and J lost 4, with 10 bases in between. This CDR3 is built from 14 residues.

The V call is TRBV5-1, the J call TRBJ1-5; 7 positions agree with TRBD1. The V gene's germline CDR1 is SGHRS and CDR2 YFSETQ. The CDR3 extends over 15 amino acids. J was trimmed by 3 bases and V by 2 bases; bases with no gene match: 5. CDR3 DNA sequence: TGCGCCAGCAGCTTAACTGGACAGGACAATCAGCCCCAGCATTTT. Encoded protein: CASSLTGQDNQPQHF. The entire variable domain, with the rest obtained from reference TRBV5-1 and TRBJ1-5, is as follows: KAGVTQTPRYLIKTRGQQVTLSCSPISGHRSVSWYQQTPGQGLQFLFEYFSETQRNKGNFPGRFSGRQFSNSRSEMNVSTLELGDSALYLCASSLTGQDNQPQHFGDGTRLSIL.

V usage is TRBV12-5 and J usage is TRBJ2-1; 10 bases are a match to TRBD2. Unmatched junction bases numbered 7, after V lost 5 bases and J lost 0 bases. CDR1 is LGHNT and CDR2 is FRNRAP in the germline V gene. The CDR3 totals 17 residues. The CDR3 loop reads CASGGLAELRSYNEQFF. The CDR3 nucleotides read TGTGCTAGTGGTGGACTAGCGGAACTGCGCTCCTACAATGAGCAGTTCTTC.

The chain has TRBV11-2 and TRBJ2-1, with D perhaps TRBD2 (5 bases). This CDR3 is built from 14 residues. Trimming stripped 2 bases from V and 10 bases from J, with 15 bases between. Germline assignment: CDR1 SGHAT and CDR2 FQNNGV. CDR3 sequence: CASSLWGVGSEQFF. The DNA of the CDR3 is TGTGCCAGCAGCTTATGGGGAGTCGGGTCCGAGCAGTTCTTC.

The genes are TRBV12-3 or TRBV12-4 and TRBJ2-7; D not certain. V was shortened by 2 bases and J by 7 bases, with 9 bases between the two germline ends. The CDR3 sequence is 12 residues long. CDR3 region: CASSLPRSEQYF. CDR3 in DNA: TGTGCCAGCAGTTTACCCCGGTCAGAGCAGTACTTC.

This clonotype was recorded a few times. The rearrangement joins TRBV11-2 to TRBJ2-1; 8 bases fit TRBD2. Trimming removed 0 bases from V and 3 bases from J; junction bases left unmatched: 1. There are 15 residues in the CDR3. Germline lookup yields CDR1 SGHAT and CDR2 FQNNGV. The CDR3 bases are TGTGCCAGCAGCTTAGAGGGACTAGGCTACAATGAGCAGTTCTTC. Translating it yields CASSLEGLGYNEQFF. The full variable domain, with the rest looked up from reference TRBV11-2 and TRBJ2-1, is EAGVAQSPRYKIIEKRQSVAFWCNPISGHATLYWYQQILGQGPKLLIQFQNNGVVDDSQLPKDRFSAERLKGVDSTLKIQPAKLEDSAVYLCASSLEGLGYNEQFFGPGTRLTVL.

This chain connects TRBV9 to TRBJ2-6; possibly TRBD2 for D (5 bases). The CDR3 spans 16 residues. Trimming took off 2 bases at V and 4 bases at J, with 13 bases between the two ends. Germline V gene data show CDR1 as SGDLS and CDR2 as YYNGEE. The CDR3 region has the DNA TGTGCCAGCAGCGTTCGGGGTAACGCAGGGGCCAACGTCCTGACTTTC. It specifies CASSVRGNAGANVLTF. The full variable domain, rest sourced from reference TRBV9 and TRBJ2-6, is DSGVTQTPKHLITATGQRVTLRCSPRSGDLSVYWYQQSLDQGLQFLIQYYNGEERAKGNILERFSAQQFPDLHSELNLSSLELGDSALYFCASSVRGNAGANVLTFGAGSRLTVL.

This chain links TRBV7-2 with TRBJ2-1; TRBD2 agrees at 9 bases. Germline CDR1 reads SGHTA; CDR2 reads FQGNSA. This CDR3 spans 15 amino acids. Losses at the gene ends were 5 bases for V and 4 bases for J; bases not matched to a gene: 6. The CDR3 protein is CASSAREGVYNEQFF. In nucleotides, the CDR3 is TGTGCCAGCAGCGCGCGGGAGGGCGTTTACAATGAGCAGTTCTTC.

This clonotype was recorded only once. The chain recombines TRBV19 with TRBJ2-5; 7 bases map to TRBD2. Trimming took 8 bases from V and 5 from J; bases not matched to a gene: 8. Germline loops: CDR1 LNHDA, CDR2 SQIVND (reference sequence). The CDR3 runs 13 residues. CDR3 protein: CASRGRARETQYF. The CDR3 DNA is TGTGCCAGTCGTGGGAGGGCCCGGGAGACCCAGTACTTC. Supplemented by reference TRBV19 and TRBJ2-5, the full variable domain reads DGGITQSPKYLFRKEGQNVTLSCEQNLNHDAMYWYRQDPGQGLRLIYYSQIVNDFQKGDIAEGYSVSREKKESFPLTVTSAQKNPTAFYLCASRGRARETQYFGPGTRLLVL.

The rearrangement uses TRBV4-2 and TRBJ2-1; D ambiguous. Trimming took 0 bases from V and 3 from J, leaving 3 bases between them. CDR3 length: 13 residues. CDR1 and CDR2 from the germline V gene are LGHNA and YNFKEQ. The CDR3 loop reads CASSQDGYNEQFF. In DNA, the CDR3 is TGTGCCAGCAGCCAAGATGGCTACAATGAGCAGTTCTTC.

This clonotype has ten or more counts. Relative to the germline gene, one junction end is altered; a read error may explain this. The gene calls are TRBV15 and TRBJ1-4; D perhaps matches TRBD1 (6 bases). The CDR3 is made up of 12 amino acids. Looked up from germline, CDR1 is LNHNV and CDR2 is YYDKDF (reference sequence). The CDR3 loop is CATSGDRRKLFF. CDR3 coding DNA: TGTGCCACCAGCGGAGACAGGAGAAAACTGTTTTTT. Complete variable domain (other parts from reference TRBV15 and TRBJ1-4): DAMVIQNPRYQVTQFGKPVTLSCSQTLNHNVMYWYQQKSSQAPKLLFHYYDKDFNNEADTPDNFQSRRPNTSFCFLDIRSPGLGDTAMYLCATSGDRRKLFFGSGTQLSVL.

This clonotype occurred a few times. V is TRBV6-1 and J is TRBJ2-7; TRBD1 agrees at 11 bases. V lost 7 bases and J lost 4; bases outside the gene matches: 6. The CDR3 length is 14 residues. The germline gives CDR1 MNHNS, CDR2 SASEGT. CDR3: CASTPGTGGYEQYF. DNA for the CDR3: TGTGCCAGCACCCCTGGGACAGGGGGTTACGAGCAGTACTTC.

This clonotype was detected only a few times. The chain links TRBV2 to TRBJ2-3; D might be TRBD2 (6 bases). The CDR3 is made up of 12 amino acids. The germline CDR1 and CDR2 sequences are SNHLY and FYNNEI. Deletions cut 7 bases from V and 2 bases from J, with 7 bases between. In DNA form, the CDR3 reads TGTGCCAGCACGGGGGACACAGATACGCAGTATTTT. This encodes CASTGDTDTQYF.

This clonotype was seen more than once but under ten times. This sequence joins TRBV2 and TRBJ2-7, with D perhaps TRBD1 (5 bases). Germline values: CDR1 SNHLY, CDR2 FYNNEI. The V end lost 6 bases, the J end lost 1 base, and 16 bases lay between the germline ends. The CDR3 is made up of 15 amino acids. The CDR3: CASRERQLQSYEQYF. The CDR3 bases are TGTGCCAGCAGGGAAAGACAGCTTCAATCCTACGAGCAGTACTTC.

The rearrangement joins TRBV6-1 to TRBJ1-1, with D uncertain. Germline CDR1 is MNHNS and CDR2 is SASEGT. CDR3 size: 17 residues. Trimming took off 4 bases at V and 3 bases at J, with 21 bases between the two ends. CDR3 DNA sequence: TGTGCCAGCAGTGGGGGAAAGAGGGCGTTCGTGGACACTGAAGCTTTCTTT. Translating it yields CASSGGKRAFVDTEAFF.